This TCR beta chain was recorded in a study of blood T cell repertoires in COVID-19. Study-wide context: Some COVID-19 samples were acute and others convalescent; all came from the United States, Italy and Spain. T cells, B-cell-depleted T cells, or PBMCs provided the cDNA or gDNA that served as material.

Germline values: CDR1 MGHDK, CDR2 SYGVNS. The CDR3 is 14 amino acids. Trimming removed 6 bases at V and 7 bases at J, with 18 bases between. Original processing notes: Cell counts per sample came from amplifying reference gene primers. Measured with immunoSEQ multiplex PCR; TCRdb has only the in-frame clones, and not every one. V, J and clone size are taken as reported in that table, and D and trimming were inferred from the DNA itself. The data show some 290,000 clones, with more than 85% seen just once and about 3.6% held by the top ten. This TCR derives from a man younger than 35 with active or convalescent COVID-19. The sequenced material came from peripheral blood. The rearrangement links TRBV25-1 to TRBJ1-2, with a tentative D call TRBD1 (6 bases). CDR3 sequence: CASSSGQSFFGYTF. CDR3 sequence (DNA): TGTGCCAGCAGCAGTGGACAGAGCTTCTTTGGCTACACCTTC.